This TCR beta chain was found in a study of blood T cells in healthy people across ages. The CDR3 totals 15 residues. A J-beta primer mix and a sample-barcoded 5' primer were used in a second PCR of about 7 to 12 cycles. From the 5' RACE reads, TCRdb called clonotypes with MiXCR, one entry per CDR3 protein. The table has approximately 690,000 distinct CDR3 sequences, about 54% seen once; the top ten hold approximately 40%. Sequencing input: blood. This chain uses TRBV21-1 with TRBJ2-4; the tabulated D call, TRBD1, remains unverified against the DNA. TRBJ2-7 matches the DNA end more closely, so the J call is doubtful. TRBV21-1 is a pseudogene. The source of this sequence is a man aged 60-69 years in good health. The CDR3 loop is CASSTLAGGFDEQYF. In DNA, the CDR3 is TGTGCCAGCAGCACCCTGGCAGGGGGCTTCGACGAGCAGTACTTC.